This T cell receptor (beta chain) was profiled in a study of T-cell memory formation after mild COVID-19. This clonotype has at least ten counts. TCRdb reprocessed the 5' RACE reads with MiXCR, giving one entry per CDR3 protein. Altogether 65,000 to 90,000 distinct CDR3 sequences are present, more than 10% being singletons, with the ten largest covering 35% to 50%. Deletions cut 0 bases from V and 4 bases from J, with 13 bases between. The CDR3 consists of 14 residues. Germline V gene data show CDR1 as DFQATT and CDR2 as SNEGSKA (reference sequence). The receptor was isolated from a man between 18 and 29 years old who had mild COVID-19 (a few samples of this study predate the infection). Cell type and time point are not known. The sample comprised PBMCs or a T cell subset sorted from them (not recorded which). The rearrangement joins TRBV20-1 to TRBJ2-7; D may correspond to TRBD1 or TRBD2 (7 bases each). The CDR3 bases are TGCAGTGCTAGAGATCAGGGGGGGCGGTACGAGCAGTACTTC. This translates into CSARDQGGRYEQYF.